This T cell receptor beta chain appears in the sequencing data of a study of cytomegalovirus exposure and HLA in healthy donors (dated by TCRdb to about 2017). About the study as a whole: An earlier analysis of some 550 of the donors reported roughly 270 Gb of sequence data and roughly 100 million unique TCR beta sequences from some 180 million T cells. Along with the roughly 670-subject first cohort, a separate validation cohort of over a hundred different subjects was used. Donor age, sex, ethnicity and CMV serostatus were collected together with the repertoire data. All discovery cohort repertoires had been generated on a single sequencing platform. A later analysis re-examined previously published TCR beta repertoires from more than 600 donors and added high-resolution HLA genotyping to investigate patterns of TCR occurrence. Of the 300 to 500 genotyped donors, over 80% were placed in the genetic ancestry cluster associated with self-reported Caucasian donors. Genome-wide SNP genotypes for about three fifths of the roughly 670 donors were used in a later genetic analysis, which treated that subset as a discovery cohort. To predict cytomegalovirus infection status, the study combined high-throughput TCR immunosequencing, statistical association of individual TCRs with disease status, and machine learning. Typing coverage differed by locus: A, B, C, DRB1 and DQB1 were typed in roughly 620-630 donors, DQA1 in about 510, DPA1 in over 600, and DPB1 in 472. To decide whether each TCR beta V gene segment behaved as functional or pseudogenic, an earlier analysis of some 600 of the donors relied on high-throughput TCR beta sequencing. Rather than using new phenotypic data, the later analysis identified candidate immune exposures from TCR beta sequences and from how often those sequences occurred across donors. Using immunosequencing, the study profiled T cell repertoires from 640 or so subjects and related those repertoires to cytomegalovirus serostatus. Approximately 300 gigabases of sequencing data and roughly 90 million unique TCR sequences were included in an early release covering roughly 600 HLA-typed donors. Four to six DR-DQ haplotypes were handled as single units for association and clustering, since linkage in the cohort was strong. The study was designed to test whether signatures of past pathogen exposure could be identified by cataloging public T cell receptors. Both class I and class II loci were covered by HLA typing, at four-digit resolution. On average, roughly 200,000 unique TCR beta nucleotide sequences were sequenced per donor among fewer than 500 genotyped donors of the cohort, with 15% to 20% of those sequences being non-productive.

The investigation overall reported the following: In a later analysis, most CMV-associated TCR beta chains were found to appear HLA-restricted, with HLA associations seemingly driven largely by CMV exposure. The authors suggested that the approach could potentially be generalized to other disease states and immunological phenotypes. In a later analysis, about 16,000 TCR beta sequences were associated with specific HLA alleles at a false discovery rate of 0.05. In an earlier analysis of roughly 560 of the donors, most TCR beta V segments were observed in productive rearrangements about 87% or about 30% of the time, broadly matching IMGT annotations. Most TCR sequences were observed very rarely across donors, whereas some public TCRs were present in many individuals. A later analysis found that HLA-associated TCR beta chains were more clonally expanded and had lower generation probabilities than equally common non-associated chains. Correlated functional status among segregating V segments might be attributable to linkage disequilibrium, but an unknown experimental factor could not be ruled out. Several of the top co-occurrence clusters appeared to be linked to parvovirus B19, influenza, CMV and Epstein-Barr virus, according to a later analysis. When HLA alleles, especially DR and DQ, strongly co-occurred, attributing TCR associations to individual alleles was difficult. A group of highly shared sequence variants was considered likely to be a technical artifact of the sequencing pipeline. This cohort had only TCR beta chains sequenced, and the lack of alpha or paired-chain data limited which features could be detected. Some IMGT-functional V segments, including TRBV6-2 and TRBV6-3, could not be told apart with the 87-base-pair reads, so those segments were excluded. Over 15 rarely observed V segments, including chromosome 9 orphons, were excluded from the earlier analysis of several hundred of the donors because counts were too low. A later analysis found that TCR association rates varied across HLA loci, with DRB1 alleles showing the most associated TCRs and HLA-C alleles the fewest. The classifier was reported to diagnose cytomegalovirus status with high specificity and sensitivity in both the original and validation cohorts. A total of 150 or so TCR beta chains were listed by the study as associated with cytomegalovirus. A later genetic analysis reported fewer N-insertions in productive TCRs among donors in an Asian-associated ancestry cluster than the roughly 690-donor mean. Because HLA typing was missing for some donors at each locus, association tests included only the typed subset. The presence/absence analyses assumed that sequencing depth was roughly uniform across donors, and that assumption may not be true. Immune exposure information for the cohort was limited to CMV serostatus. An association between a missense DCLRE1C variant and V-gene and J-gene trimming of TCR beta chains was found in a later genetic analysis and replicated in an independent cohort. A further reported finding was that TCR beta sequences accurately predicted the HLA-A and HLA-B alleles for most subjects in the first cohort. Three of the identified cytomegalovirus-associated TCR beta chains were confirmed in vitro to be specific for cytomegalovirus antigens.

The cohort was made up of 500 to 800 healthy bone marrow donors. All cohort members were sampled while nominally healthy, although unrecorded immune exposures were likely present. The donor tested CMV seropositive and was one of the 289 seropositive cohort members. A peripheral blood sample was provided by each donor, and peripheral blood mononuclear cells were used for TCR beta sequencing. Genomic DNA was extracted from the blood cell samples with the Qiagen DNeasy Blood Extraction Kit. The table lists this clone with a count of one. Its specific antigen is unknown. The input lacks base qualities; no much larger clone sits a single base away. CDR1 MGHDK and CDR2 SYGVNS were looked up in the germline V gene. Trimming accounts for 3 bases at V and 2 bases at J, while the number of junction bases matched to no gene is 3. Reading from cysteine to phenylalanine, the CDR3 counts 14 amino acids. The read is trimmed to its CDR3 DNA, 42 bases read in frame from base 1.

Library preparation employed the immunoSEQ multiplex PCR assay. For the multiplex PCR, a mixture combining 60 forward primers for TCR Vbeta segments and 13 reverse primers for TCR Jbeta segments was used. Amplification of the CDR3 region of rearranged TCR beta genes was performed with a multiplex PCR assay on genomic DNA. On the Illumina HiSeq System, the amplified TCR beta libraries were sequenced as 87-base-pair reads. In the source study's methods: A later analysis tallied roughly 76 million unique TCR beta chains across the 550 to 850 repertoires, and about 12 million of those chains were shared by two or more donors. To remove PCR and sequencing errors, raw reads were error-corrected and collapsed into unique sequences using a nearest-neighbor algorithm that merged closely related sequences. CDR3 sequences were aligned to IMGT reference sequences to assign V, D and J gene segments. For a sequence to be retained, a match of at least six nucleotides to both a V gene segment and a J gene segment was required. A rearrangement was called productive if the CDR3 had no stop codons and remained in frame with V and J, and every other rearrangement was called non-productive. CDR3 was defined by IMGT convention, running from the second conserved V-encoded cysteine to the conserved J-encoded phenylalanine. Sequences without an unambiguous match to a single V gene segment were excluded from the earlier analysis of about 630 of the donors. An earlier analysis of approximately 590 of the donors called V segments functional above 56.7% productive rearrangements and segregating when the between-donor standard deviation exceeded 5%. To diagnose cytomegalovirus status from the catalog of TCR beta chain sequences, a statistical classification framework was built. In a later analysis, TCR nucleotide sequences were compared against IMGT/GENE-DB human TR gene sequences so that V and J genes could be assigned. In a later analysis, CDR3 sequences and most-parsimonious VDJ recombination scenarios were assigned using the TCRdist pipeline. A later analysis defined each TCR beta chain by its CDR3 amino acid sequence plus V-gene family, and excluded reads lacking a unique V-gene family. To address suspected cross-contamination and a sequencing artifact, a later analysis removed approximately 590 highly shared, low-generation-probability nucleotide sequences. In a later analysis, a clonal expansion index was calculated for each public chain from normalized within-repertoire ranks of inferred template counts. In a later analysis, generation probabilities were computed using a VDJ recombination model fitted to out-of-frame rearrangements, and the results were checked against IGoR. A later analysis scored TCR-TCR, TCR-HLA and TCR-CMV co-occurrence with hypergeometric tests, applying a repertoire-size bias correction to TCR pairs. False discovery rates were estimated in a later analysis by permuting HLA or CMV assignments 20 times. In a later analysis, co-occurring TCRs were grouped using DBSCAN, and TCRdist sequence similarity was added for clustering within HLA-allele-positive subsets. Repertoires with fewer than 30,000 or more than 120,000 public chains were left out of co-occurrence clustering, as were roughly five repertoires with anomalous nucleotide sharing. TCRdb mirrors the immuneACCESS table, restricted to in-frame sequences. Some clones are absent from its copies; in checked studies, under half trace to an unresolved V gene, and the reason for the others is unknown. Clonal size and the V and J genes are those of that table, whereas D and trimming came from the DNA. Within this sample are just over 150,000 clones, with approximately 82% of them counted one time only. The ten largest clones represent roughly 6.5% of the sample.

The sequence came from a man aged 50-59 years in good health and CMV-seropositive. The sequenced sample consisted of PBMCs. This chain joins TRBV25-1 to TRBJ1-2; 7 junctional bases match TRBD1. The CDR3 loop reads CASSEGRGNYGYTF. The base sequence is TGTGCCAGCAGTGAGGGCAGGGGGAACTATGGCTACACCTTC.